The 25 T cell receptor beta chains below were found in one sample sequenced in a study of cytomegalovirus exposure and HLA in healthy donors. A multiplex PCR was run with 60 Vbeta primers and 13 Jbeta primers. Some clones are missing from TCRdb's copy, which holds only in-frame ones; the method was immunoSEQ multiplex PCR. This sample has 150,000 to 200,000 clones, with roughly four fifths found just once. The sample taken for sequencing was PBMCs. These receptors were taken from a man aged 50-59 years in good health and CMV-seropositive.

The CDR3: CSGVQGSTDTQYF. The CDR3 DNA follows: TGTTCCGGCGTACAGGGCAGCACAGATACGCAGTATTTT. The chain combines TRBV7-9 with TRBJ2-3, with D maybe TRBD1 (6 bases). Germline values: CDR1 SEHNR, CDR2 FQNEAQ (reference sequence). The CDR3 spans 13 residues. Drawing the rest from reference TRBV7-9 and TRBJ2-3, the complete variable domain is DTGVSQNPRHKITKRGQNVTFRCDPISEHNRLYWYRQTLGQGPEFLTYFQNEAQLEKSRLLSDRFSAERPKGSFSTLEIQRTEQGDSAMYLCSGVQGSTDTQYFGPGTRLTVL.

The V and J genes are TRBV28 and TRBJ2-7; D is unclear. The germline CDR1 and CDR2 sequences are MDHEN and SYDVKM. The CDR3 runs 12 residues. Between the trimmed V and J ends, which lost 7 bases and 6 bases, there was a span of 13 bases. This chain's CDR3 is CASNPPIGEQYF. CDR3 DNA: TGTGCCAGCAACCCACCGATCGGCGAGCAGTACTTC.

The chain couples TRBV15 to TRBJ2-1; possibly TRBD1 for D (6 bases). The CDR3 runs to 15 residues. Trimming pared 4 bases from V and 5 bases from J, leaving 15 bases between. Germline CDR1 is LNHNV and CDR2 is YYDKDF (reference sequence). CDR3 amino acids: CATSTTPQGHNEQFF. Here the CDR3 DNA reads TGTGCCACCAGCACTACCCCACAGGGCCACAATGAGCAGTTCTTC. The full variable domain, rest sourced from reference TRBV15 and TRBJ2-1, is DAMVIQNPRYQVTQFGKPVTLSCSQTLNHNVMYWYQQKSSQAPKLLFHYYDKDFNNEADTPDNFQSRRPNTSFCFLDIRSPGLGDTAMYLCATSTTPQGHNEQFFGPGTRLTVL.

The genes are TRBV9 and TRBJ2-3, with 13 positions matching TRBD2. V lost 3 bases to trimming and J lost 4 bases; unmatched junction nucleotides: 5. CDR1 is SGDLS and CDR2 is YYNGEE in the germline V gene. The CDR3 spans 16 residues. CDR3 protein: CASSDGLAGVSDTQYF. In DNA form, the CDR3 reads TGTGCCAGCAGCGACGGACTAGCGGGGGTTTCAGATACGCAGTATTTT.

The chain employs TRBV29-1 and TRBJ2-5; 7 positions match TRBD2. The trim removed 4 bases at V and 2 bases at J, leaving 1 base unmatched. CDR3 length equals 12 residues. Per the germline V gene, CDR1 is SQVTM and CDR2 is ANQGSEA. CDR3 nucleotide sequence: TGCAGCGTTGTGGGGGGGCAAGAGACCCAGTACTTC. Amino acid sequence: CSVVGGQETQYF.

CDR3 residues: CASSVSVAASSYNEQFF. DNA for the CDR3: TGTGCCAGCAGCGTAAGTGTGGCGGCGAGCTCCTACAATGAGCAGTTCTTC. The rearrangement uses TRBV9 and TRBJ2-1; D not certain. This CDR3 spans 17 amino acids. V was shortened by 1 base and J by 0 bases, with 14 bases between the two germline ends. From germline, CDR1 is SGDLS and CDR2 YYNGEE.

The chain links TRBV2 to TRBJ2-3; no clear D gene. The germline gives CDR1 SNHLY, CDR2 FYNNEI. CDR3 length equals 15 residues. The V and J ends lost 4 bases and 0 bases respectively, with 11 bases between them. The CDR3 loop reads CASSVNTPSTDTQYF. The DNA for the CDR3 is TGTGCCAGCAGTGTGAATACACCTAGCACAGATACGCAGTATTTT.

The genes are TRBV9 and TRBJ1-6; possible D gene TRBD1, 5 bases. Trimming took off 0 bases at V and 7 bases at J, with 14 bases between the two ends. CDR1 and CDR2 from the germline V gene are SGDLS and YYNGEE. The CDR3 contains 16 residues. This chain's CDR3 is CASSVGGNFPNSPLHF. CDR3 nucleotide sequence: TGTGCCAGCAGCGTAGGGGGCAACTTCCCCAATTCACCCCTCCACTTT.

This clone came up a few times. The V and J genes are TRBV10-2 and TRBJ2-4, with 10 nucleotides matching TRBD2. Germline loops: CDR1 WSHSY, CDR2 SAAADI. Germline trimming cut 8 bases from V and 7 bases from J; bases unmatched to any gene: 8. The CDR3 extends over 14 amino acids. The CDR3 nucleotides are TGCGCCAGCGGGAGCGGGGGGGCCAGGAACATTCAGTACTTC. This encodes CASGSGGARNIQYF.

This chain uses TRBV18 with TRBJ1-3; D is uncertain. V lost 0 bases and J 0 bases, leaving 3 bases between the germline ends. The CDR3 has 14 residues. From germline, CDR1 is KGHSH and CDR2 LQKENI. In DNA, the CDR3 is TGTGCCAGCTCACCACCCTACTCTGGAAACACCATATATTTT. As protein: CASSPPYSGNTIYF.

This sequence joins TRBV19 and TRBJ2-6, with 7 nucleotides matching TRBD1. The ends lost 3 bases at V and 1 base at J; junction bases unmatched: 9. The germline CDR1 and CDR2 sequences are LNHDA and SQIVND (reference sequence). The CDR3 sequence is 18 residues long. The CDR3, as DNA: TGTGCCAGTAGTATTCCGAACAGGGGTAGGTCTGGGGCCAACGTCCTGACTTTC. It translates to CASSIPNRGRSGANVLTF.

The chain links TRBV7-2 to TRBJ2-5, with 9 bases aligning to TRBD2. Germline lookup yields CDR1 SGHTA and CDR2 FQGNSA. V trimming: 6 bases; J trimming: 5 bases; junction bases outside the gene matches: 10. The CDR3 has 15 residues. The CDR3 DNA is TGTGCCAGCAGTATAGCGGGGGCGAGAGCGGAGACCCAGTACTTC. Translating gives CASSIAGARAETQYF.

The genes are TRBV7-2 and TRBJ2-3, with TRBD1 matching over 11 bases. This CDR3 is built from 15 residues. V was pared by 4 bases and J by 5 bases, with 5 bases of the junction left unmatched. In germline, CDR1 is SGHTA, CDR2 FQGNSA. The CDR3 coding sequence is TGTGCCAGCAGCTCCTGGGACAGGGGGGAAGATACGCAGTATTTT. Protein product: CASSSWDRGEDTQYF.

The chain couples TRBV28 to TRBJ2-4; 12 nucleotides line up with TRBD2. V was pared by 4 bases and J by 8 bases, with 6 bases of the junction left unmatched. There are 15 residues in the CDR3. CDR1 and CDR2 from the germline V gene are MDHEN and SYDVKM. The CDR3 DNA follows: TGTGCCAGCAGTTCACTAGCGGGAGGACGGGACATTCAGTACTTC. Protein product: CASSSLAGGRDIQYF.

CDR3 amino acids: CASSRDSQETQYF. The CDR3 DNA is TGTGCCAGCAGCCGGGACTCTCAAGAGACCCAGTACTTC. The chain links TRBV7-9 to TRBJ2-5; D is possibly TRBD2 (6 bases). The V gene lost 5 bases and the J gene lost 2 bases, with 9 bases spanning the gap. The germline V gene has CDR1 SEHNR and CDR2 FQNEAQ (reference sequence). The CDR3 runs 13 residues. Combining the CDR3 with reference TRBV7-9 and TRBJ2-5 gives the whole variable domain DTGVSQNPRHKITKRGQNVTFRCDPISEHNRLYWYRQTLGQGPEFLTYFQNEAQLEKSRLLSDRFSAERPKGSFSTLEIQRTEQGDSAMYLCASSRDSQETQYFGPGTRLLVL.

Details on this clone: The junction differs from germline at one of its ends, possibly a read error. At the DNA level, this CDR3 is encoded by other sequences in the same sample as well. The CDR3 sequence: CASSSWTGPNTEAFF. Written as DNA, the CDR3 is TGCGCCAGCAGCTCATGGACAGGACCGAACACTGAGGCTTTCTTT. The chain links TRBV4-1 to TRBJ1-1, with 7 bases that match TRBD1. Germline values: CDR1 MGHRA, CDR2 YSYEKL. The CDR3 covers 15 residues.

V and J are TRBV7-2 and TRBJ1-3, with D possibly matching TRBD1 (5 bases). CDR3 length: 16 residues. V lost 1 base and J 3 bases, leaving 13 bases between the germline ends. Germline-derived CDR1 and CDR2 are SGHTA and FQGNSA. The CDR3 region is CASSLVGGDGGNTIYF. CDR3 in DNA: TGTGCCAGCAGCTTAGTTGGGGGGGACGGTGGAAACACCATATATTTT.

The V and J genes are TRBV18 and TRBJ2-7; TRBD1 aligns across 8 bases. V shed 3 bases and J 3 bases; nucleotides not matched to a gene: 1. This CDR3 is built from 13 residues. Germline V gene sequence: CDR1 KGHSH, CDR2 LQKENI. CDR3 in amino acids: CASSPGQDYEQYF. The CDR3 DNA follows: TGTGCCAGCTCACCGGGACAGGACTACGAGCAGTACTTC.

The chain uses TRBV11-2 and TRBJ1-4; TRBD1 matches 10 bases. Germline-derived CDR1 and CDR2 are SGHAT and FQNNGV. The J segment lost 6 bases and the V segment lost 6 bases, leaving 7 bases of the junction unmatched. The CDR3 covers 15 residues. The CDR3, as DNA: TGTGCCAGCAGTTTCACCGGGACAGGGGATGAAAAACTGTTTTTT. As protein: CASSFTGTGDEKLFF.

This chain joins TRBV9 and TRBJ2-1; TRBD2 aligns across 7 bases. The CDR3 consists of 16 residues. Germline V gene sequence: CDR1 SGDLS, CDR2 YYNGEE. V shed 0 bases and J 2 bases; nucleotides not matched to a gene: 5. The CDR3 loop reads CASSVDGLVPYNEQFF. Written as DNA, the CDR3 is TGTGCCAGCAGCGTAGACGGACTAGTTCCCTACAATGAGCAGTTCTTC.

This clone has only a few counts. The gene calls are TRBV4-1 and TRBJ1-3; 11 bases align to TRBD1. J lost 3 bases, V lost 2 bases, and 6 bases had no gene match. CDR1 and CDR2 from the germline V gene are MGHRA and YSYEKL. The CDR3 consists of 17 residues. The CDR3 sequence: CASSQPGQGAGGNTIYF. Written as DNA, the CDR3 is TGCGCCAGCAGCCAACCCGGACAGGGGGCCGGTGGAAACACCATATATTTT.

CDR3 protein: CASSYSTSTAGEKLFF. The DNA for the CDR3 is TGTGCCAGCAGTTACTCGACGTCGACAGCGGGTGAAAAACTGTTTTTT. The rearrangement joins TRBV6-6 to TRBJ1-4, with D possibly TRBD1 on 5 matching bases. The CDR3 has 16 residues. The V and J ends lost 0 bases and 7 bases respectively, with 15 bases between them. The V gene's germline CDR1 is MNHNY and CDR2 SVGAGI (reference sequence).

V usage is TRBV5-1 and J usage is TRBJ2-1; 10 nucleotides align to TRBD2. CDR1 and CDR2 from the germline V gene are SGHRS and YFSETQ. The CDR3 contains 15 residues. With V trimmed by 1 base and J by 5 bases, 3 bases remained unmatched. CDR3 protein: CASSLSGGVNNEQFF. The DNA for the CDR3 is TGCGCCAGCAGCTTGAGCGGGGGGGTCAACAATGAGCAGTTCTTC.

This clone was seen once. The CDR3 loop reads CASSHARQGNTEAFF. CDR3 bases: TGTGCCAGCAGCCACGCACGCCAGGGGAACACTGAAGCTTTCTTT. V usage is TRBV11-2 and J usage is TRBJ1-1; tentatively, D is TRBD1 (5 bases). Germline CDR1 is SGHAT and CDR2 is FQNNGV. The CDR3 contains 15 residues. Trimming left V 5 bases short and J 1 base short, with 14 bases between.

The chain links TRBV28 to TRBJ2-7; 10 bases match TRBD2. Trimming cost V 3 bases and J 1 base; bases outside gene matches: 6. The CDR3 totals 16 residues. Looked up from germline, CDR1 is MDHEN and CDR2 is SYDVKM. The CDR3: CASSFLGSGRSYEQYF. CDR3 in DNA: TGTGCCAGCAGTTTTTTGGGTAGCGGGAGGTCCTACGAGCAGTACTTC. Variable domain in full (rest from reference TRBV28 and TRBJ2-7): DVKVTQSSRYLVKRTGEKVFLECVQDMDHENMFWYRQDPGLGLRLIYFSYDVKMKEKGDIPEGYSVSREKKERFSLILESASTNQTSMYLCASSFLGSGRSYEQYFGPGTRLTVT.